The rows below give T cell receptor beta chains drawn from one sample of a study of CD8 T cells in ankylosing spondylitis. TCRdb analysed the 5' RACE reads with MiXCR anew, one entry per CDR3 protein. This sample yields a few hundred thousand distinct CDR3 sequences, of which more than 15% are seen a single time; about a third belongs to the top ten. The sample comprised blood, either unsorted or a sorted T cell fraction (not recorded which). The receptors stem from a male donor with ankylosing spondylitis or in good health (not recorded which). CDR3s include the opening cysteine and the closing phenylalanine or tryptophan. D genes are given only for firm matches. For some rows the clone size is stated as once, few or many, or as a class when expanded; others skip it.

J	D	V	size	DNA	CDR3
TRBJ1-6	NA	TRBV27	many	TGTGCCAGCAATCCATCACAGGGACCCTGGGAACCCCTCCACTTT	CASNPSQGPWEPLHF
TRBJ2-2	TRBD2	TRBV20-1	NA	TGCAGTGCTAGAGGGGACTGGGCGGGAGACACCGGGGAGCTGTTTTTT	CSARGDWAGDTGELFF
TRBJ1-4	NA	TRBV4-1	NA	TGCGCCAGCAGCCAAGTATTGGATAATGAAAAACTGTTTTTT	CASSQVLDNEKLFF
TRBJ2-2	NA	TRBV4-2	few	TGTGCCAGCAGCCAAGTTACCGGGAATCCGAACACCGGGGAGCTGTTTTTT	CASSQVTGNPNTGELFF
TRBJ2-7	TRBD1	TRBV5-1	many	TGCGCCAGCAGCTTGGCAGGGGGCAACTTCTACGAGCAGTACTTC	CASSLAGGNFYEQYF
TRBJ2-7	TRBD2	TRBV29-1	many	TGCAGCGTTGCGGCGGGAGGTCCCTACGAGCAGTACTTC	CSVAAGGPYEQYF
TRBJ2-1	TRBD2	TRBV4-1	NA	TGCGCCAGCAGCCAAGACCGTTCGGCTAGCGGGCGAATTACGAATGAGCAGTTCTTC	CASSQDRSASGRITNEQFF
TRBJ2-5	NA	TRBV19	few	TGTGCCAGTAGTATAGGGGGCAGTGAGTACCAAGAGACCCAGTACTTC	CASSIGGSEYQETQYF
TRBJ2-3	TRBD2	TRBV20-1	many	TGCAGTGCTAGAGATCGGGATAGCGGGAGTCTTACGCAGTATTTT	CSARDRDSGSLTQYF
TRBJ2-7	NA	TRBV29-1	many	TGCAGCATGATGGACGGACCGTTCTCCGAGCAGTACTTC	CSMMDGPFSEQYF
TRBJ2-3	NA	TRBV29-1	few	TGCAGCGTTGGAGGCGTCGCGGCAGATACGCAGTATTTT	CSVGGVAADTQYF
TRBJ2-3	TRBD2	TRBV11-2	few	TGTGCCAGCAGCTTAGCCTTACTAGCGGGACACGAAGATACGCAGTATTTT	CASSLALLAGHEDTQYF
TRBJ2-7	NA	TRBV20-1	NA	TGCAGTGCTACTGGACAGAGAGCATCCTACGAGCAGTACTTC	CSATGQRASYEQYF
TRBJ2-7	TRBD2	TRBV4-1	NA	TGCGCCAGCAGCCAAGATGGTCCACTAGCGGGAAACTACGAGCAGTACTTC	CASSQDGPLAGNYEQYF
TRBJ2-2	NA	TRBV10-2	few	TGCGCCAGCAGTGACCTAACCGGGGAGCTGTTTTTT	CASSDLTGELFF
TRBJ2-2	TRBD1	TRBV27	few	TGTGCCAGCAGTTTAGCCGGACAGGGCCCCGGGGAGCTGTTTTTT	CASSLAGQGPGELFF
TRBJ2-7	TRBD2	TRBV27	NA	TGTGCCAGCAGGCCGGGCGGGGGGAACTACGAGCAGTACTTC	CASRPGGGNYEQYF
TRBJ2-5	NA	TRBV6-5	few	TGTGCCAGCAGTTACTCGATGGGAGTCGGGGAGACCCAGTACTTC	CASSYSMGVGETQYF
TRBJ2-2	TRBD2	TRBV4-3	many	TGCGCCAGCAGCCAAGATCTGGGTAGCGGGAGGCTTGGCACCGGGGAGCTGTTTTTT	CASSQDLGSGRLGTGELFF
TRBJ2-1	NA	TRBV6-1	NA	TGTGCCAGCAGTGGTCCTAGGGGCTCCTACAATGAGCAGTTCTTC	CASSGPRGSYNEQFF
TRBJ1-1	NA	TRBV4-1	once	TGCGCCAGCAGCCACCTCCTGGCCCAGGGCAGCACTGAAGCTTTCTTT	CASSHLLAQGSTEAFF
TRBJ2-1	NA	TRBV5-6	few	TGTGCCAGCAGCTTGAATGGGGCAAAAAGGAATGAGCAGTTCTTC	CASSLNGAKRNEQFF
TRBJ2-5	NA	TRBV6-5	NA	TGTGCCAGCAGTTACACCTACGATGGACAGCCCTACCAAGAGACCCAGTACTTC	CASSYTYDGQPYQETQYF
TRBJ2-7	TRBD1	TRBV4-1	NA	TGCGCCAGCAGCCACGGGACAGGGGGCGCCTACGAGCAGTACTTC	CASSHGTGGAYEQYF
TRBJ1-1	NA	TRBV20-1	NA	TGCAGTGCCCCCCCCCGGGGGAACACTGAAGCTTTCTTT	CSAPPRGNTEAFF
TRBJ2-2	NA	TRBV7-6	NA	TGTGCCAGCAGGGGCGACACCGGGGAGCTGTTTTTT	CASRGDTGELFF
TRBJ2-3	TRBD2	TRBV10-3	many	TGTGCCATCAGACCGACTAGCGGGGGGGCCAGAGCCGATACGCAGTATTTT	CAIRPTSGGARADTQYF
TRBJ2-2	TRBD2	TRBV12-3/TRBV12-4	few	TGTGCCAGCAGAATAGCGGGACCTGGGACCGGGGAGCTGTTTTTT	CASRIAGPGTGELFF
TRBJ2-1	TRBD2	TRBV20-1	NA	TGCAGTGCTACCGGGACTAGCACCTACAATGAGCAGTTCTTC	CSATGTSTYNEQFF
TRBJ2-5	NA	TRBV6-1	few	TGTGCCAGCAGTATCGGACCGAGGGGGGAGACCCAGTACTTC	CASSIGPRGETQYF
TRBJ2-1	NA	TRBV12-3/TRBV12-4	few	TGTGCCAGCAGTCCCCCGGGACCTGCTTTATTCTTC	CASSPPGPALFF
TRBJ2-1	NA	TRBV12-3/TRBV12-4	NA	TGTGCCAGCAGTTTACAGGTTTACAATGAGCAGTTCTTC	CASSLQVYNEQFF
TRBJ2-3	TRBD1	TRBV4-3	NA	TGCGCCAGCAGCCAAGATTTTGCCACTGCAGGGGGCCCCACAGATACGCAGTATTTT	CASSQDFATAGGPTDTQYF
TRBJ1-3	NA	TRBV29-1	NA	TGCAGCGTTGAAGCGGCGGCCTACTCTGGAAACACCATATATTTT	CSVEAAAYSGNTIYF
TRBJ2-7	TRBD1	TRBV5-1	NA	TGCGCCAGCAGCTCCAGGGGGCCATACGAGCAGTACTTC	CASSSRGPYEQYF
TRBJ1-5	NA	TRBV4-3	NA	TGCGCCAGCAGCCAAGATCGGGGGGGCGTCTGGCCCCAGCATTTT	CASSQDRGGVWPQHF